These 12 T cell receptor beta chains originate from one sample sequenced in a study of memory B cells and T cells in multiple sclerosis. After stimulus-free culture, autoproliferating CFSE-dim and non-proliferating CFSE-high T cells were sequenced separately. Cultures began with 45 million to 60 million CFSE-labeled PBMCs, unstimulated for around 7 days, with replicate wells pooled. Profiled with immunoSEQ multiplex PCR; TCRdb holds only in-frame clones, not every one. The table records under 50,000 clones, over 70% of them present only once. Antigen specificity for these receptors is unknown. The sample was PBMCs from blood kept in culture. The origin of the receptors is a human donor with multiple sclerosis.

The V call is TRBV11-2, the J call TRBJ1-5; 9 nucleotides agree with TRBD1. After removal of 3 bases from V and 2 bases from J, the junction contained 8 bases not matched to a gene. This CDR3 is built from 17 residues. From germline, CDR1 is SGHAT and CDR2 FQNNGV. This CDR3 reads CASSLWAGTGRNQPQHF. For the CDR3, the DNA is TGTGCCAGCAGCTTGTGGGCCGGGACAGGGCGCAATCAGCCCCAGCATTTT.

The rearrangement joins TRBV19 to TRBJ1-5; D perhaps matches TRBD1 (5 bases). The CDR3 totals 15 residues. Germline CDR1 reads LNHDA; CDR2 reads SQIVND (reference sequence). The V and J ends lost 6 bases and 0 bases respectively, with 12 bases between them. The CDR3 loop is CASSTGVYSNQPQHF. In DNA form, the CDR3 reads TGTGCCAGTAGCACAGGAGTCTATAGCAATCAGCCCCAGCATTTT.

The rearrangement links TRBV6-6 to TRBJ1-1; D remains unclear. The V and J ends lost 7 bases and 3 bases respectively, with 12 bases between them. The germline V gene has CDR1 MNHNY and CDR2 SVGAGI (reference sequence). The CDR3 is 13 residues long. As DNA, the CDR3 is TGTGCCAGCACCTATGGCTGGGACACTGAAGCTTTCTTT. Residues: CASTYGWDTEAFF.

This clone was observed once. The rearrangement links TRBV5-5 to TRBJ1-6; the match to TRBD1 covers 9 bases. The CDR3 is made up of 17 amino acids. The J segment lost 5 bases and the V segment lost 3 bases, leaving 9 bases of the junction unmatched. Germline CDR1 is SGHKS and CDR2 is YYEKEE (reference sequence). The CDR3 loop is CASSSRYRDRDNSPLHF. DNA for the CDR3: TGTGCCAGCAGCTCGCGCTACAGGGACAGGGATAATTCACCCCTCCACTTT.

V is TRBV4-1 and J is TRBJ1-5, with 7 bases identical to TRBD1. Germline loops: CDR1 MGHRA, CDR2 YSYEKL. The V segment lost 3 bases and the J segment 2 bases; nucleotides outside the gene matches: 4. CDR3 size: 15 residues. CDR3 residues: CASSHVDRGNQPQHF. CDR3 sequence (DNA): TGCGCCAGCAGCCATGTCGACAGGGGCAATCAGCCCCAGCATTTT.

This chain joins TRBV10-3 and TRBJ2-3; 8 bases line up with TRBD1. The CDR3 is 13 residues long. Losses at the gene ends were 5 bases for V and 5 bases for J; bases not matched to a gene: 3. Germline V gives CDR1 ENHRY, CDR2 SYGVKD. The CDR3 region is CAISQGAQDTQYF. Here the CDR3 DNA reads TGTGCCATCAGTCAGGGGGCGCAAGATACGCAGTATTTT.

This clone was found once. The chain couples TRBV28 to TRBJ1-4; no definite D call. The CDR3 is 16 residues long. Trimming took 3 bases from V and 0 from J, leaving 11 bases between them. In germline, CDR1 is MDHEN, CDR2 SYDVKM. CDR3 DNA sequence: TGTGCCAGCAGTTTGGTGGGCACTGCAACTAATGAAAAACTGTTTTTT. This encodes CASSLVGTATNEKLFF. Variable domain in full (rest from reference TRBV28 and TRBJ1-4): DVKVTQSSRYLVKRTGEKVFLECVQDMDHENMFWYRQDPGLGLRLIYFSYDVKMKEKGDIPEGYSVSREKKERFSLILESASTNQTSMYLCASSLVGTATNEKLFFGSGTQLSVL.

The genes are TRBV7-6 and TRBJ2-7; a possible D gene is TRBD1 (5 bases). This CDR3 comprises 13 residues. Trimming shortened V by 3 bases and J by 3 bases, and 9 bases separated the two germline ends. Germline V gene lookup returns CDR1 SGHVS and CDR2 FNYEAQ. This chain's CDR3 is CASSLGRDYEQYF. In nucleotides, the CDR3 is TGTGCCAGCAGCTTGGGCAGGGACTACGAGCAGTACTTC. The entire variable domain, with the rest obtained from reference TRBV7-6 and TRBJ2-7, is as follows: GAGVSQSPRYKVTKRGQDVALRCDPISGHVSLYWYRQALGQGPEFLTYFNYEAQQDKSGLPNDRFSAERPEGSISTLTIQRTEQRDSAMYRCASSLGRDYEQYFGPGTRLTVT.

This clone was observed a few times. The rearrangement links TRBV18 to TRBJ1-4; no reliable D call. CDR1 and CDR2 from the germline V gene are KGHSH and LQKENI. The CDR3 sequence is 14 residues long. V lost 3 bases, J lost 3 bases, and 8 bases lay in between. Here the CDR3 DNA reads TGTGCCAGCTCACCGACGGGTTCTAATGAAAAACTGTTTTTT. It encodes CASSPTGSNEKLFF. Full variable domain (outside the CDR3, taken from reference TRBV18 and TRBJ1-4): NAGVMQNPRHLVRRRGQEARLRCSPMKGHSHVYWYRQLPEEGLKFMVYLQKENIIDESGMPKERFSAEFPKEGPSILRIQQVVRGDSAAYFCASSPTGSNEKLFFGSGTQLSVL.

V usage is TRBV5-6 and J usage is TRBJ2-2; 8 bases match TRBD1. The length of the CDR3 is 16 residues. Germline lookup yields CDR1 SGHDT and CDR2 YYEEEE. The V segment lost 0 bases and the J segment 6 bases; nucleotides outside the gene matches: 7. This CDR3 is CASSLGMRTGPGELFF. The CDR3 nucleotides are TGTGCCAGCAGCTTGGGAATGAGGACAGGGCCCGGGGAGCTGTTTTTT.

The CDR3 nucleotides read TGTGCCAGCAGCATAGGGGGGAGACAGCTCCTCTCTGGAAACACCATATATTTT. Translation gives CASSIGGRQLLSGNTIYF. This chain joins TRBV7-6 and TRBJ1-3, with a possible D match to TRBD1 (6 bases). Germline CDR1 and CDR2: SGHVS and FNYEAQ. The ends were cut back, 5 bases at V and 0 bases at J, with 20 bases in the middle. This CDR3 has 18 amino acids.

V gene TRBV30 combines with J gene TRBJ2-3; 11 positions agree with TRBD2. CDR3 length: 15 amino acids. J was trimmed by 3 bases and V by 0 bases; bases with no gene match: 2. Germline CDR1 GTSNPN, CDR2 SVGIG (reference sequence). This CDR3 is CAWSVLAGGTDTQYF. Here the CDR3 DNA reads TGTGCCTGGAGTGTCTTAGCGGGGGGGACAGATACGCAGTATTTT.